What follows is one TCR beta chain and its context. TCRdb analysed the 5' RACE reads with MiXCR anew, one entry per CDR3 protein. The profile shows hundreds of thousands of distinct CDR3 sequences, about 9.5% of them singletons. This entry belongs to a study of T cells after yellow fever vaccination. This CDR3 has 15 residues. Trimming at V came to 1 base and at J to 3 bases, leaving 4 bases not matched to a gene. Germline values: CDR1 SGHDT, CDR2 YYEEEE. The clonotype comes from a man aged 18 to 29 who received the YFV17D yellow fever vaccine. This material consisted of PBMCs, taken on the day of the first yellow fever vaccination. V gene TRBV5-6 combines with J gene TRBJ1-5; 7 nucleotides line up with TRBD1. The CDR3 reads CASSLTGAINQPQHF. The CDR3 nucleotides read TGTGCCAGCAGCTTGACAGGGGCGATCAATCAGCCCCAGCATTTT. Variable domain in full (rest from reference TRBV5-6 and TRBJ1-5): DAGVTQSPTHLIKTRGQQVTLRCSPKSGHDTVSWYQQALGQGPQFIFQYYEEEERQRGNFPDRFSGHQFPNYSSELNVNALLLGDSALYLCASSLTGAINQPQHFGDGTRLSIL.